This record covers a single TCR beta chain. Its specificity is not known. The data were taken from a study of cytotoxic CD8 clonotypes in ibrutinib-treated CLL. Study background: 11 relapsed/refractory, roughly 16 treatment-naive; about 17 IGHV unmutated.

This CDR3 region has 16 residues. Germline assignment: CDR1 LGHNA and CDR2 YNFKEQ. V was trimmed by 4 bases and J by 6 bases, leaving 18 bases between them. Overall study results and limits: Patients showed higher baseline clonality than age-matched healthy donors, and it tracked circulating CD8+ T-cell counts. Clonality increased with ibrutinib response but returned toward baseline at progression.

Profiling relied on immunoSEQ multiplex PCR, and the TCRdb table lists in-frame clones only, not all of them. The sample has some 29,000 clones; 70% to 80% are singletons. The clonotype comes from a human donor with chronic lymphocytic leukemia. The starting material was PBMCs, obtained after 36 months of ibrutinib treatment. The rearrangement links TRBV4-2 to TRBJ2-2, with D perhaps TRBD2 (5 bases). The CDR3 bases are TGTGCCAGCAGCCCGTCCTCCGGACTCTCCCCCGGGGAGCTGTTTTTT. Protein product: CASSPSSGLSPGELFF.